Listed here are 14 T cell receptor beta chains from one sample, sequenced in a study of T cells in Graves' hyperthyroidism and ophthalmopathy. Amplified TCR beta CDR3 regions came from RNA transcripts. Initially, a first-round RT-PCR of the TCR CDR3 employed the HTBI primer set. TCRdb processed the multiplex PCR reads anew with MiXCR; each CDR3 protein has one entry. The repertoire consists of some 350,000 distinct CDR3 sequences, with 15% to 17% occurring once and the leading ten covering about 27%. Sequencing was done on a sample of blood. The receptors were gathered from a woman in her late teens or twenties with Graves' hyperthyroidism that later progressed to Graves' ophthalmopathy.

This clonotype has at least ten counts. The chain combines TRBV20-1 with TRBJ2-1; 12 nucleotides align to TRBD2. The CDR3 runs 13 residues. The germline V gene has CDR1 DFQATT and CDR2 SNEGSKA (reference sequence). The CDR3 nucleotides read TGCAGCGCAGGGACTAGCGGGTTTAATGAGCAGTTCTTC. Protein: CSAGTSGFNEQFF.

This clonotype was counted at least ten times. This chain links TRBV4-2 with TRBJ1-2; the D is unclear. The ends were cut back, 0 bases at V and 6 bases at J, with 11 bases in the middle. This CDR3 contains 14 residues. The germline gives CDR1 LGHNA, CDR2 YNFKEQ. CDR3 coding DNA: TGTGCCAGCAGCCAAGAATACGTAGGCAATGGCTACACCTTC. Translated: CASSQEYVGNGYTF.

Ten or more counts support this clonotype. V is TRBV6-1 and J is TRBJ2-2; either TRBD1 or TRBD2 may supply D (5 bases each). The germline V gene has CDR1 MNHNS and CDR2 SASEGT. CDR3 length equals 15 residues. Trimming left V 6 bases short and J 0 bases short, with 11 bases between. CDR3 DNA: TGTGCCAGCAGATGGACACTAGCGAACACCGGGGAGCTGTTTTTT. Its protein product is CASRWTLANTGELFF.

Points on this clonotype: Just one base apart from a much larger clone, this may be a read error. This sequence joins TRBV20-1 and TRBJ1-4; D is unresolved. The CDR3 has 13 amino acids. From germline, CDR1 is DFQATT and CDR2 SNEGSKA (reference sequence). The CDR3 spells CSARFTTNENLFF. The CDR3 bases are TGCAGTGCTAGGTTCACAACTAATGAAAATCTGTTTTTT.

The chain is built from TRBV25-1 and TRBJ1-3; TRBD1 is a possible D gene (5 bases). Germline V gives CDR1 MGHDK, CDR2 SYGVNS. CDR3 length: 13 residues. With 6 bases removed from V and 4 bases from J, the gap between germline ends came to 10 bases. CDR3 loop: CASRGSGGNTIYF. CDR3 nucleotide sequence: TGTGCCAGCAGGGGTTCAGGGGGAAACACCATATATTTT.

This clonotype was found many times. The chain recombines TRBV7-8 with TRBJ2-7; D might be TRBD2 (5 bases). The germline gives CDR1 SGHVS, CDR2 FQNEAQ. Trimming stripped 2 bases from V and 1 base from J, with 12 bases between. CDR3 length: 15 amino acids. CDR3 bases: TGTGCCAGCAGCTTATGGGCTAGCTCGTCCTACGAGCAGTACTTC. It codes for CASSLWASSSYEQYF.

V and J are TRBV4-1 and TRBJ1-5; D not resolved. V was clipped by 1 base and J by 3 bases, with 7 bases between them. This CDR3 region has 14 residues. CDR1 is MGHRA, CDR2 YSYEKL, per germline. The CDR3 protein is CASSQVTANQPQHF. The CDR3 DNA is TGCGCCAGCAGCCAAGTTACAGCCAATCAGCCCCAGCATTTT.

This clonotype was seen at least ten times. The V call is TRBV10-3, the J call TRBJ2-3, with D possibly matching TRBD2 (5 bases). The length of the CDR3 is 15 residues. Germline assignment: CDR1 ENHRY and CDR2 SYGVKD. Trimming cost V 2 bases and J 2 bases, with 11 bases left between them. Here the CDR3 DNA reads TGTGCCATCAGTGAGACGACTACCTCCACAGATACGCAGTATTTT. It is translated as CAISETTTSTDTQYF.

The sample holds many counts of this clonotype. The V gene is TRBV5-1, the J gene TRBJ2-1, with D unresolved. CDR3 length: 12 residues. Between the trimmed V and J ends, which lost 5 bases and 5 bases, there was a span of 8 bases. CDR1 is SGHRS and CDR2 is YFSETQ in the germline V gene. CDR3 in DNA: TGCGCCAGCAGTCCAGGAAACAATGAGCAGTTCTTC. This translates into CASSPGNNEQFF.

This clonotype has more than one count but fewer than ten. The CDR3 is CASSSFFFSGRPQEGYEQYF. In nucleotides, the CDR3 is TGTGCCAGCAGTTCCTTTTTTTTTAGCGGGAGGCCGCAAGAGGGATACGAGCAGTACTTC. This chain joins TRBV28 and TRBJ2-7; 10 bases align to TRBD2. Germline CDR1 and CDR2: MDHEN and SYDVKM. CDR3 length: 20 residues. With 4 bases clipped from V and 4 bases from J, the junction kept 22 bases outside the gene matches.

This clonotype was seen a single time. A read error may account for a junction end that differs from germline. The chain links TRBV29-1 to TRBJ1-4; D is undetermined. The germline V gene has CDR1 SQVTM and CDR2 ANQGSEA. The CDR3 loop spans 12 amino acids. The CDR3 DNA reads as TGCAGCGTTGGCGGGGTGAATGAAAAACCGTTTTTT. Its protein product is CSVGGVNEKPFF.

This clonotype came up many times. V usage is TRBV11-2 and J usage is TRBJ2-3; 11 bases align to TRBD2. The V gene end was trimmed by 1 base and the J gene end by 5 bases; junction bases not matched to a gene: 8. CDR3 size: 17 residues. Germline V gene sequence: CDR1 SGHAT, CDR2 FQNNGV. The DNA of the CDR3 is TGTGCCAGCAGCTTAGTGTTGCTAGCGGGAGGCCAAGATACGCAGTATTTT. Translation: CASSLVLLAGGQDTQYF.

This clonotype was seen ten or more times. This chain uses TRBV20-1 with TRBJ2-7; D gene unclear. This CDR3 spans 18 amino acids. The V end was cut by 3 bases, the J end by 2 bases, with 26 bases between. Per germline, CDR1 DFQATT and CDR2 SNEGSKA (reference sequence). CDR3 protein: CSASLVREGWGLAYEQYF. CDR3 DNA: TGCAGTGCTAGCCTCGTGCGCGAAGGTTGGGGTTTAGCCTACGAGCAGTACTTC.

This clonotype was counted only a few times. V and J are TRBV12-3 or TRBV12-4 and TRBJ2-1; the D gene is possibly TRBD2 (5 bases). There are 15 residues in the CDR3. Between the trimmed V and J ends, which lost 3 bases and 8 bases, there was a span of 17 bases. CDR3 in amino acids: CASSLQVNGIYEQFF. DNA for the CDR3: TGTGCCAGCAGTTTGCAAGTGAACGGGATCTATGAGCAGTTCTTC.